This entry lists 19 T cell receptor beta chains sequenced from one sample in a study of beta chain features in type 1 diabetes. All of the isolated RNA was reverse transcribed, so expressed TCRB transcripts were sequenced. Clones were read by immunoSEQ multiplex PCR, and TCRdb kept only the in-frame ones, dropping some. The sample carries under 800,000 clones, about 16% recorded once. Input material: naive CD4+ T cells from blood. The source of these receptors is a young man in good health.

The chain carries TRBV25-1 and TRBJ1-2; 10 bases are shared with TRBD1. Germline V CDR1 and CDR2: MGHDK, SYGVNS. Trimming at V came to 5 bases and at J to 9 bases, leaving 12 bases not matched to a gene. This CDR3 has 15 amino acids. DNA of the CDR3: TGTGCCAGCAGTCACCAAACCGGACAGGGGGGTAGCTACACCTTC. Translation gives CASSHQTGQGGSYTF.

With regard to this clone: Other DNA sequences in this sample translate to the same CDR3. The chain links TRBV7-2 to TRBJ1-2, with 8 bases fitting TRBD1. Germline V gene data show CDR1 as SGHTA and CDR2 as FQGNSA. J lost 4 bases, V lost 4 bases, and 2 bases had no gene match. This CDR3 comprises 13 residues. The chain's CDR3 is CASSSGQGYGYTF. DNA of the CDR3: TGTGCCAGCAGCTCAGGACAGGGCTATGGCTACACCTTC. The full variable domain, rest sourced from reference TRBV7-2 and TRBJ1-2, is GAGVSQSPSNKVTEKGKDVELRCDPISGHTALYWYRQSLGQGLEFLIYFQGNSAPDKSGLPSDRFSAERTGGSVSTLTIQRTQQEDSAVYLCASSSGQGYGYTFGSGTRLTVV.

The chain recombines TRBV19 with TRBJ2-2; D is possibly TRBD2 (6 bases). This CDR3 contains 16 residues. The V gene lost 3 bases and the J gene lost 7 bases, with 18 bases spanning the gap. In germline, CDR1 is LNHDA, CDR2 SQIVND (reference sequence). The CDR3 loop is CASSIPARAGNGELFF. The CDR3 DNA reads as TGTGCCAGTAGTATCCCCGCCAGGGCGGGAAACGGGGAGCTGTTTTTT. Variable domain in full (rest from reference TRBV19 and TRBJ2-2): DGGITQSPKYLFRKEGQNVTLSCEQNLNHDAMYWYRQDPGQGLRLIYYSQIVNDFQKGDIAEGYSVSREKKESFPLTVTSAQKNPTAFYLCASSIPARAGNGELFFGEGSRLTVL.

This clone was detected a few times. The chain has TRBV5-1 and TRBJ1-5; 7 positions match TRBD1. The junction had 3 bases not matched to a gene; V was cut back by 2 bases and J by 7 bases. The V gene's germline CDR1 is SGHRS and CDR2 YFSETQ. The CDR3 extends over 13 amino acids. In nucleotides, the CDR3 is TGCGCCAGCAGCTTCGACAGGGACCAGCCCCAGCATTTT. Encoded protein: CASSFDRDQPQHF.

The sample holds a few counts of this clone. J is TRBJ1-2 and V is TRBV30; D is possibly TRBD1 (6 bases). CDR1 is GTSNPN, CDR2 SVGIG, per germline (reference sequence). Trimming stripped 4 bases from V and 8 bases from J, with 11 bases between. The CDR3 runs to 11 residues. CDR3 DNA sequence: TGTGCCTGGACCGTCGGGGGCGGCTACACCTTC. Encoded protein: CAWTVGGGYTF. The variable domain in full, with the rest retrieved from reference TRBV30 and TRBJ1-2, is SQTIHQWPATLVQPVGSPLSLECTVEGTSNPNLYWYRQAAGRGLQLLFYSVGIGQISSEVPQNLSASRPQDRQFILSSKKLLLSDSGFYLCAWTVGGGYTFGSGTRLTVV.

The CDR3 DNA sequence: TGTGCCACCAGCAGACCGGGACAGGGGTACGAGCAGTACTTC. Its protein is CATSRPGQGYEQYF. This chain links TRBV15 with TRBJ2-7, with 10 bases lining up with TRBD1. The CDR3 length is 14 residues. The J segment lost 4 bases and the V segment lost 2 bases, leaving 2 bases of the junction unmatched. Germline V gene data show CDR1 as LNHNV and CDR2 as YYDKDF (reference sequence).

The chain has TRBV2 and TRBJ2-5; D perhaps matches TRBD1 (6 bases). CDR3 length equals 13 residues. The V and J ends lost 5 bases and 5 bases respectively, with 12 bases between them. The germline CDR1 and CDR2 sequences are SNHLY and FYNNEI. The CDR3 DNA sequence: TGTGCCAGCAGTTCAGGGGCGGGCGAGACCCAGTACTTC. This sequence encodes CASSSGAGETQYF. Based on the CDR3 plus reference TRBV2 and TRBJ2-5, the full variable domain is EPEVTQTPSHQVTQMGQEVILRCVPISNHLYFYWYRQILGQKVEFLVSFYNNEISEKSEIFDDQFSVERPDGSNFTLKIRSTKLEDSAMYFCASSSGAGETQYFGPGTRLLVL.

There are a few counts of this clone. The chain employs TRBV30 and TRBJ1-5; the match to TRBD1 covers 8 bases. The CDR3 sequence is 15 residues long. Germline-derived CDR1 and CDR2 are GTSNPN and SVGIG (reference sequence). V was clipped by 3 bases and J by 0 bases; unmatched bases: 4. CDR3 coding DNA: TGTGCCTGGAGCGGGACAGGCTTTAGCAATCAGCCCCAGCATTTT. Its protein is CAWSGTGFSNQPQHF.

V usage is TRBV27 and J usage is TRBJ2-7; TRBD1 is a possible D gene (5 bases). V was cut by 1 base and J by 0 bases, with 13 bases left in between. CDR1 and CDR2 (germline): MNHEY, SMNVEV (reference sequence). The CDR3 has 16 residues. The CDR3 reads CASSLLGGANSYEQYF. As DNA, the CDR3 is TGTGCCAGCAGTTTATTAGGTGGGGCGAACTCCTACGAGCAGTACTTC.

V and J are TRBV29-1 and TRBJ1-3, with D unclear. Per germline, CDR1 SQVTM and CDR2 ANQGSEA. Trimming left V 2 bases short and J 2 bases short, with 7 bases between. The CDR3 runs 13 residues. In nucleotides, the CDR3 is TGCAGCGTTGAACGGGAGACTGGAAACACCATATATTTT. As protein: CSVERETGNTIYF.

This clone showed up just a few times. This chain uses TRBV28 with TRBJ2-4, with D possibly matching TRBD1 (5 bases). The CDR3 consists of 13 residues. Per germline, CDR1 MDHEN and CDR2 SYDVKM. Deletions cut 1 base from V and 11 bases from J, with 12 bases between. The CDR3 loop is CASSLSRTGFQYF. CDR3 nucleotides: TGTGCCAGCAGTTTATCCCGAACAGGTTTTCAGTACTTC.

This chain links TRBV19 with TRBJ2-2, with no clear D. Germline CDR1 is LNHDA and CDR2 is SQIVND (reference sequence). The V end lost 4 bases, the J end lost 0 bases, and 6 bases lay between the germline ends. CDR3 length equals 14 residues. CDR3 sequence: CASSTATNTGELFF. As DNA, the CDR3 is TGTGCCAGTAGTACTGCGACGAACACCGGGGAGCTGTTTTTT.

This chain uses TRBV15 with TRBJ2-6; D not resolved. The CDR3 runs to 16 residues. Germline CDR1 reads LNHNV; CDR2 reads YYDKDF (reference sequence). V was cut by 0 bases and J by 0 bases, with 6 bases left in between. DNA of the CDR3: TGTGCCACCAGCAGAGATCGGGCCTCTGGGGCCAACGTCCTGACTTTC. This encodes CATSRDRASGANVLTF.

The genes are TRBV6-6 and TRBJ1-1, with D unclear. This CDR3 comprises 13 residues. The germline V gene has CDR1 MNHNY and CDR2 SVGAGI (reference sequence). V lost 6 bases and J lost 1, with 9 bases in between. CDR3 sequence: CASSSRQNTEAFF. In DNA form, the CDR3 reads TGTGCCAGCAGCTCCCGACAGAACACTGAAGCTTTCTTT.

The chain carries TRBV7-2 and TRBJ2-5, with 12 bases that match TRBD2. Germline trimming cut 2 bases from V and 4 bases from J; bases unmatched to any gene: 8. CDR1 is SGHTA and CDR2 is FQGNSA in the germline V gene. There are 17 residues in the CDR3. The DNA for the CDR3 is TGTGCCAGCAGCTTACGGGCTAGCGGGGGGGCCGGAGAGACCCAGTACTTC. It encodes CASSLRASGGAGETQYF.

The V and J genes are TRBV18 and TRBJ2-6; D possibly uses TRBD1 or TRBD2 (5 bases each). V was shortened by 3 bases and J by 0 bases, with 15 bases between the two germline ends. The CDR3 totals 18 residues. Germline V gene sequence: CDR1 KGHSH, CDR2 LQKENI. CDR3 region: CASSPQTVGGSGANVLTF. CDR3 DNA: TGTGCCAGCTCACCTCAGACCGTTGGGGGCTCTGGGGCCAACGTCCTGACTTTC. The full variable domain, in which reference TRBV18 and TRBJ2-6 provide the parts outside the CDR3, is NAGVMQNPRHLVRRRGQEARLRCSPMKGHSHVYWYRQLPEEGLKFMVYLQKENIIDESGMPKERFSAEFPKEGPSILRIQQVVRGDSAAYFCASSPQTVGGSGANVLTFGAGSRLTVL.

This clone has more than one count but fewer than ten. This chain connects TRBV27 to TRBJ2-1, with D possibly called TRBD1 or TRBD2 (5 bases each). CDR1 is MNHEY and CDR2 is SMNVEV in the germline V gene (reference sequence). This CDR3 contains 15 residues. V lost 1 base and J lost 5, with 12 bases in between. The CDR3 DNA follows: TGTGCCAGCAGTTTATTACTCCGGGACCACAATGAGCAGTTCTTC. Its translation is CASSLLLRDHNEQFF.

The chain uses TRBV15 and TRBJ2-6; D remains ambiguous. The CDR3 spans 15 residues. V lost 0 bases, J lost 1 base, and 4 bases lay in between. Germline-derived CDR1 and CDR2 are LNHNV and YYDKDF (reference sequence). DNA of the CDR3: TGTGCCACCAGCAGAGAGGGGTCTGGGGCCAACGTCCTGACTTTC. Translation gives CATSREGSGANVLTF. The whole variable domain, filled in from reference TRBV15 and TRBJ2-6, reads DAMVIQNPRYQVTQFGKPVTLSCSQTLNHNVMYWYQQKSSQAPKLLFHYYDKDFNNEADTPDNFQSRRPNTSFCFLDIRSPGLGDTAMYLCATSREGSGANVLTFGAGSRLTVL.

This clone was detected a few times. The genes are TRBV7-9 and TRBJ1-1, with unresolved D. There are 10 residues in the CDR3. V was cut by 5 bases and J by 8 bases, with 6 bases left in between. From germline, CDR1 is SEHNR and CDR2 FQNEAQ (reference sequence). The CDR3 sequence: CASSRIEAFF. In DNA, the CDR3 is TGTGCCAGCAGCAGGATCGAAGCTTTCTTT.